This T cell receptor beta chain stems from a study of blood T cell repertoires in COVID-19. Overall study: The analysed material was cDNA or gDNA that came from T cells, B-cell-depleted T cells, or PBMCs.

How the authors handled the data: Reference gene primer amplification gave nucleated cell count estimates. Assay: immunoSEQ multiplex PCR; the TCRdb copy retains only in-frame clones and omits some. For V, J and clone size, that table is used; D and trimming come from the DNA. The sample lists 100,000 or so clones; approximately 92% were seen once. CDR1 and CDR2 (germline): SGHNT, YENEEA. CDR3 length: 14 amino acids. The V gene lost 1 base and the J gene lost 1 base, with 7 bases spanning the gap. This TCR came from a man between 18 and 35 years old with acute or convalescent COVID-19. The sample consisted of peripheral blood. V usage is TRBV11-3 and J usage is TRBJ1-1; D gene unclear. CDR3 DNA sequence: TGTGCCAGCAGCTTAGGAGGTAGGAACACTGAAGCTTTCTTT. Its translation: CASSLGGRNTEAFF.